This TCR beta chain derives from a study of blood T cell repertoires in COVID-19. Study-level information: There were acute and convalescent COVID-19 samples, and they came from the United States, Italy and Spain.

The CDR3 has 11 amino acids. Germline V gene sequence: CDR1 MGHRA, CDR2 YSYEKL. Trimming stripped 3 bases from V and 7 bases from J, with 6 bases between. This clone was counted once. Per the authors' pipeline: Quantification of nucleated cells was approximated via reference gene primer amplification. Measured with immunoSEQ multiplex PCR; TCRdb has only the in-frame clones, and not every one. V and J calls and clone size come straight from that table; D and trimming were deduced from the DNA. The sample has about 300,000 clones, roughly four fifths seen once. The source material was peripheral blood. The chain recombines TRBV4-1 with TRBJ2-5; D gene uncertain. This TCR was recovered from a woman aged 45-65 years who had recovered from COVID-19. The CDR3 loop is CASSHRGTQYF. DNA of the CDR3: TGCGCCAGCAGCCACCGCGGGACCCAGTACTTC.